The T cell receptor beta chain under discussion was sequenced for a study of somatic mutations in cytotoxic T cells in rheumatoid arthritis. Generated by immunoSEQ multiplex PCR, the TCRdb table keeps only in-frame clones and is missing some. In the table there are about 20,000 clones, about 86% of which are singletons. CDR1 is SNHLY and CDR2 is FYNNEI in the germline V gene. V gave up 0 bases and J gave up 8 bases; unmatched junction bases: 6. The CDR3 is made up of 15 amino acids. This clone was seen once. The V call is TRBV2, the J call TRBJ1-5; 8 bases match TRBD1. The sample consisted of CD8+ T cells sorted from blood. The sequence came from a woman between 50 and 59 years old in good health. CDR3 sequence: CASSEARQGQEPQHF. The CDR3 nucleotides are TGTGCCAGCAGTGAAGCGCGACAGGGGCAGGAGCCCCAGCATTTT.